This TCR beta chain was recovered during a study of T cell responses to AZD1222 COVID-19 vaccine. Study results and limitations: It should be noted that donors were predominantly white British and more often female, and clonal diversity was possibly underestimated.

Pooled in the analysis were second doses at about 4 or about 12 weeks. With respect to this clone: Its antigen remains unknown.

The CDR3 spans 15 residues. Germline values: CDR1 SGDLS, CDR2 YYNGEE. Trimming took off 6 bases at V and 0 bases at J, with 13 bases between the two ends. Sequencing used immunoSEQ multiplex PCR; TCRdb keeps in-frame clones, though not all of them. Of around 100,000 clones detected, about 90% appear once; the ten largest clones hold 2% to 2.5%. The source of this sequence is an adult who received the AZD1222 COVID-19 vaccine. The source material was peripheral blood, sampled 28 days after the second AZD1222 dose. The chain links TRBV9 to TRBJ1-3, with unresolved D. CDR3 sequence (DNA): TGTGCCAGCACCTTCGATCATTACTCTGGAAACACCATATATTTT. Its protein is CASTFDHYSGNTIYF.